Following are 21 T cell receptor beta chains from one sample sequenced in a study of cytomegalovirus exposure and HLA in healthy donors. Vbeta (60) and Jbeta (13) primers were used in the PCR. Profiled with immunoSEQ multiplex PCR; TCRdb holds only in-frame clones, not every one. Among over 200,000 clones listed, approximately 90% were seen once. Sequences were obtained from PBMCs. All receptors derive from a woman aged 18-29 years in good health and CMV-seronegative.

The CDR3 sequence: CASSLAGISIQYF. In DNA form, the CDR3 reads TGCGCCAGCAGCTTGGCGGGGATAAGCATTCAGTACTTC. The J gene is TRBJ2-4, the V gene TRBV5-1; tentatively, D is TRBD2 (5 bases). CDR1 is SGHRS and CDR2 is YFSETQ in the germline V gene. CDR3 length: 13 amino acids. V shed 0 bases and J shed 9 bases, with 10 bases lying between them. The whole variable domain, filled in from reference TRBV5-1 and TRBJ2-4, reads KAGVTQTPRYLIKTRGQQVTLSCSPISGHRSVSWYQQTPGQGLQFLFEYFSETQRNKGNFPGRFSGRQFSNSRSEMNVSTLELGDSALYLCASSLAGISIQYFGAGTRLSVL.

The chain couples TRBV7-9 to TRBJ1-2; perhaps TRBD1 as D (5 bases). V lost 4 bases to trimming and J lost 2 bases, with 17 bases between them. Germline V gives CDR1 SEHNR, CDR2 FQNEAQ (reference sequence). This CDR3 is built from 16 residues. CDR3 nucleotides: TGTGCCAGCAGCTCAATCGGGGGGGGACCCAACTATGGCTACACCTTC. Protein product: CASSSIGGGPNYGYTF.

V usage is TRBV6-5 and J usage is TRBJ2-3; the D gene is possibly TRBD1 (6 bases). The CDR3 consists of 16 residues. CDR1 is MNHEY and CDR2 is SVGAGI in the germline V gene. The germline V and J ends were trimmed by 1 base and 4 bases, with 15 bases remaining between them. CDR3 sequence reads: CASSYYPGAPADTQYF. CDR3 nucleotides: TGTGCCAGCAGTTACTACCCAGGGGCGCCCGCAGATACGCAGTATTTT.

This rearrangement joins TRBV6-6 to TRBJ2-5; a possible D gene is TRBD2 (6 bases). Germline V lookup: CDR1 MNHNY, CDR2 SVGAGI (reference sequence). Trimming left V 0 bases short and J 5 bases short, with 16 bases between. CDR3 length: 16 amino acids. In DNA, the CDR3 is TGTGCCAGCAGTTACTCGAGACTGGGGACTGCGGAGACCCAGTACTTC. Residues: CASSYSRLGTAETQYF.

This clone was picked up one time. The chain couples TRBV11-3 to TRBJ2-2; 8 positions match TRBD1. With V trimmed by 5 bases and J by 0 bases, 8 bases remained unmatched. Germline lookup yields CDR1 SGHNT and CDR2 YENEEA. This CDR3 has 17 residues. The CDR3 spells CASSRMRTGSNTGELFF. CDR3 DNA: TGTGCCAGCAGCCGAATGCGGACAGGGTCGAACACCGGGGAGCTGTTTTTT.

The chain uses TRBV15 and TRBJ1-1; 9 nucleotides agree with TRBD1. The trim removed 8 bases at V and 0 bases at J, leaving 7 bases unmatched. CDR1 is LNHNV and CDR2 is YYDKDF in the germline V gene (reference sequence). CDR3 length: 15 residues. This CDR3 is CATLATGGMNTEAFF. The CDR3 bases are TGTGCCACCTTGGCGACAGGGGGTATGAACACTGAAGCTTTCTTT. Full variable domain (rest looked up from reference TRBV15 and TRBJ1-1): DAMVIQNPRYQVTQFGKPVTLSCSQTLNHNVMYWYQQKSSQAPKLLFHYYDKDFNNEADTPDNFQSRRPNTSFCFLDIRSPGLGDTAMYLCATLATGGMNTEAFFGQGTRLTVV.

The chain is built from TRBV18 and TRBJ1-3, with D unclear. Germline loops: CDR1 KGHSH, CDR2 LQKENI. CDR3 length: 16 residues. V lost 4 bases to trimming and J lost 2 bases, with 15 bases between them. As DNA, the CDR3 is TGTGCCAGCTCACGCCCTTATCGCGAACCTGGAAACACCATATATTTT. It is translated as CASSRPYREPGNTIYF.

The chain couples TRBV7-2 to TRBJ2-7; tentative D call: TRBD1 (6 bases). The CDR3 covers 15 residues. Trimming took 2 bases from V and 2 from J, leaving 13 bases between them. Germline V gene lookup returns CDR1 SGHTA and CDR2 FQGNSA. The CDR3 coding sequence is TGTGCCAGCAGCTTAAGGGCAGGGGCGACCTACGAGCAGTACTTC. Its translation is CASSLRAGATYEQYF.

The chain uses TRBV4-2 and TRBJ2-7; 9 bases are shared with TRBD2. The CDR3 is made up of 17 amino acids. Germline CDR1 reads LGHNA; CDR2 reads YNFKEQ. The J segment lost 3 bases and the V segment lost 0 bases, leaving 9 bases of the junction unmatched. The CDR3, as DNA: TGTGCCAGCAGCCAAGAGAGTCTAGCGGGGATAAACTACGAGCAGTACTTC. Translation: CASSQESLAGINYEQYF.

The chain recombines TRBV18 with TRBJ1-1, with D uncertain. Trimming pared 3 bases from V and 0 bases from J, leaving 5 bases between. The length of the CDR3 is 13 residues. Germline CDR1 and CDR2: KGHSH and LQKENI. CDR3 DNA sequence: TGTGCCAGCTCACCGACACTGAACACTGAAGCTTTCTTT. Its translation is CASSPTLNTEAFF.

This chain joins TRBV5-8 and TRBJ2-1; TRBD2 is a possible D gene (6 bases). The CDR3 runs 16 residues. V lost 0 bases and J lost 2, with 12 bases in between. Germline V CDR1 and CDR2: SGHTS, YDEGEE. The CDR3 spells CASSLVWEEAYNEQFF. DNA for the CDR3: TGTGCCAGCAGCTTGGTGTGGGAGGAGGCCTACAATGAGCAGTTCTTC.

The chain is built from TRBV7-2 and TRBJ2-2; weak D call: TRBD1 (6 bases). The CDR3 has 15 amino acids. V was trimmed by 2 bases and J by 1 base, leaving 8 bases between them. CDR1 is SGHTA, CDR2 FQGNSA, per germline. For the CDR3, the DNA is TGTGCCAGCAGCTTACTGGGACAGAACACCGGGGAGCTGTTTTTT. Translating it yields CASSLLGQNTGELFF.

The chain combines TRBV14 with TRBJ1-2, with no clear D. V was trimmed by 0 bases and J by 2 bases, leaving 10 bases between them. This CDR3 spans 15 amino acids. The germline gives CDR1 SGHDN, CDR2 FVKESK. The CDR3 DNA follows: TGTGCCAGCAGCCAAGATCTTAGCCGGAACTATGGCTACACCTTC. This encodes CASSQDLSRNYGYTF.

The chain couples TRBV5-6 to TRBJ1-2; no clear D gene. Trimming left V 4 bases short and J 4 bases short, with 17 bases between. Germline V gives CDR1 SGHDT, CDR2 YYEEEE. The CDR3 sequence is 15 residues long. The chain's CDR3 is CASSKNPGILYGYTF. DNA for the CDR3: TGTGCCAGCAGCAAGAATCCCGGGATCCTCTATGGCTACACCTTC.

The CDR3 coding sequence is TGTGCCAGCAGCAACGGGGGGGTGCAGTACTTC. Amino acid sequence: CASSNGGVQYF. This chain uses TRBV7-8 with TRBJ2-7, with 8 bases lining up with TRBD2. J was trimmed by 9 bases and V by 5 bases; bases with no gene match: 3. The germline gives CDR1 SGHVS, CDR2 FQNEAQ. CDR3 size: 11 residues.

The chain carries TRBV7-2 and TRBJ2-2, with D uncertain. Germline CDR1 SGHTA, CDR2 FQGNSA. This CDR3 contains 14 residues. The V gene lost 0 bases and the J gene lost 5 bases, with 7 bases spanning the gap. CDR3 nucleotides: TGTGCCAGCAGCTTAGCGAGTTCTACCGGGGAGCTGTTTTTT. This translates into CASSLASSTGELFF. Together with reference TRBV7-2 and TRBJ2-2, the CDR3 gives the full variable domain: GAGVSQSPSNKVTEKGKDVELRCDPISGHTALYWYRQSLGQGLEFLIYFQGNSAPDKSGLPSDRFSAERTGGSVSTLTIQRTQQEDSAVYLCASSLASSTGELFFGEGSRLTVL.

The chain carries TRBV5-1 and TRBJ2-1; D gene unclear. Trimming pared 5 bases from V and 4 bases from J, leaving 7 bases between. There are 12 residues in the CDR3. Germline loops: CDR1 SGHRS, CDR2 YFSETQ. This CDR3 is CASSPQYNEQFF. CDR3 nucleotides: TGCGCCAGCAGTCCCCAGTACAATGAGCAGTTCTTC.

As for this clone: A read error may account for a junction end that differs from germline. The chain's CDR3 is CASTGQRSGRVETQYF. The CDR3, as DNA: TGCGCTAGCACTGGTCAGCGGAGCGGGAGAGTAGAGACCCAGTACTTC. The chain links TRBV5-1 to TRBJ2-5; 8 bases are shared with TRBD2. CDR3 length equals 16 residues. Looked up from germline, CDR1 is SGHRS and CDR2 is YFSETQ.

This chain joins TRBV18 and TRBJ2-1; the match to TRBD2 covers 11 bases. The CDR3 covers 15 residues. Germline-derived CDR1 and CDR2 are KGHSH and LQKENI. Trimming cost V 3 bases and J 8 bases; bases outside gene matches: 6. The CDR3 sequence: CASSPVLAGVDEQFF. The DNA for the CDR3 is TGTGCCAGCTCACCGGTACTAGCGGGAGTGGATGAGCAGTTCTTC.

The V and J genes are TRBV4-3 and TRBJ2-5; the match to TRBD2 covers 8 bases. The CDR3 is 18 residues long. The V and J ends lost 1 base and 2 bases, in that order; junction bases with no gene match: 12. Germline V gives CDR1 LGHNA, CDR2 YSLEER. The CDR3, as DNA: TGCGCCAGCAGCCAAGTCAACGGGGGGGCCTACGGGCAAGAGACCCAGTACTTC. Amino acids: CASSQVNGGAYGQETQYF.

The chain joins TRBV18 to TRBJ2-2, with TRBD1 matching over 8 bases. The V gene's germline CDR1 is KGHSH and CDR2 LQKENI. V shed 3 bases and J 5 bases; nucleotides not matched to a gene: 5. This CDR3 comprises 15 residues. The CDR3 nucleotides are TGTGCCAGCTCACCTGGACAGGGCTGGACCGGGGAGCTGTTTTTT. It encodes CASSPGQGWTGELFF.